This T cell receptor (beta chain) was found in a study of T cell responses to AZD1222 COVID-19 vaccine. Points from the study as a whole: Donors in the cohort were predominantly white British and more often female, and clonal diversity was possibly underestimated. Just a handful of people given AZD1222 tested seropositive at baseline. Elevations in Spike-specific TCR breadth and depth followed administration of two AZD1222 doses. Within unmutated variant regions lay the reported targets of nearly half of spike-specific TCRs.

Trimming cost V 3 bases and J 2 bases; bases outside gene matches: 3. CDR1 SNHLY and CDR2 FYNNEI come from the germline V gene. The CDR3 contains 14 residues. Generated by immunoSEQ multiplex PCR, the TCRdb table keeps only in-frame clones and is missing some. Its clone listing holds about 140,000 clones. In the case of this clone: The antigen remains unidentified.

This chain links TRBV2 with TRBJ2-7, with 8 bases fitting TRBD1. This TCR was sampled from an adult in good health. What was sequenced was peripheral blood. CDR3 in amino acids: CASSDRTGTYEQYF. As DNA, the CDR3 is TGTGCCAGCAGTGATCGGACAGGGACCTACGAGCAGTACTTC. The variable domain in full, with the rest retrieved from reference TRBV2 and TRBJ2-7, is EPEVTQTPSHQVTQMGQEVILRCVPISNHLYFYWYRQILGQKVEFLVSFYNNEISEKSEIFDDQFSVERPDGSNFTLKIRSTKLEDSAMYFCASSDRTGTYEQYFGPGTRLTVT.